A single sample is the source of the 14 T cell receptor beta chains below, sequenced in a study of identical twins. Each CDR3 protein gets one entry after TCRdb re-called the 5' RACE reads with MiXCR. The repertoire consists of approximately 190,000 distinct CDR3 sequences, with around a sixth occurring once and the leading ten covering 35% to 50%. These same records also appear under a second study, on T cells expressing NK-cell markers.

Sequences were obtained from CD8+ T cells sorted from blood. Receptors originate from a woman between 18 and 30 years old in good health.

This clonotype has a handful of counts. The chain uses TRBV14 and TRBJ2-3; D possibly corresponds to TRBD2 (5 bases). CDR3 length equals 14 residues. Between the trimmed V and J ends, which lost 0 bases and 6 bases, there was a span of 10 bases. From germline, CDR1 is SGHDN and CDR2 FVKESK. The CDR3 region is CASSQDQRVDTQYF. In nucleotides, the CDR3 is TGTGCCAGCAGCCAAGATCAGAGGGTGGATACGCAGTATTTT.

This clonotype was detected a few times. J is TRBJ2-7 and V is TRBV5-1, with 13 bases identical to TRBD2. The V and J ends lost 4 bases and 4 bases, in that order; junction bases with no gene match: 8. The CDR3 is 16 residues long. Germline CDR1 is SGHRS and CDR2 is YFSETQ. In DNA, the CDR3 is TGCGCCAGCAGCCCCTCTCCGACTAGCGGGGGGTACGAGCAGTACTTC. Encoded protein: CASSPSPTSGGYEQYF.

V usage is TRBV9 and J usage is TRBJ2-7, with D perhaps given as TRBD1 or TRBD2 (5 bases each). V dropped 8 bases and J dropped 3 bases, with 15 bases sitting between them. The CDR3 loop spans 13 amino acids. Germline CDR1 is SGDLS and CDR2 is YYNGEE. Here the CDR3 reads CASGSRVGYEQYF. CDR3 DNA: TGTGCCAGTGGGAGCAGGGTTGGCTACGAGCAGTACTTC.

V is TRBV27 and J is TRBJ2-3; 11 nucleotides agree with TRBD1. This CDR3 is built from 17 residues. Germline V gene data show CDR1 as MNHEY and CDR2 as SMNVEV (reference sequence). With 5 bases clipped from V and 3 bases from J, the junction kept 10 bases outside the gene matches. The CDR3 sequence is CASSPLWTGGMTDTQYF. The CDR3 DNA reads TGTGCCAGCAGTCCCCTGTGGACAGGGGGCATGACAGATACGCAGTATTTT.

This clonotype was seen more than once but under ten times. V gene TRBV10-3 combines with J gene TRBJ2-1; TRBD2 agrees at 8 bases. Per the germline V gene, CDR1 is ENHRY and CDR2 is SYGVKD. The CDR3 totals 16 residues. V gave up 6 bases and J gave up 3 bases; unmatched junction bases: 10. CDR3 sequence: CAISLKRENLYNEQFF. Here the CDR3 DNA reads TGTGCCATCAGCCTTAAGCGGGAGAATCTCTACAATGAGCAGTTCTTC.

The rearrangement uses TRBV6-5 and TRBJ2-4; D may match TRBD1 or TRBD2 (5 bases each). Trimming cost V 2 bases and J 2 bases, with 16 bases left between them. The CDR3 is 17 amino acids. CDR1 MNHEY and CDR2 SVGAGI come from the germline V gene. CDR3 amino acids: CASSYTIGGGSKNIQYF. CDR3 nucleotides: TGTGCCAGCAGTTACACCATAGGTGGGGGTTCCAAAAACATTCAGTACTTC.

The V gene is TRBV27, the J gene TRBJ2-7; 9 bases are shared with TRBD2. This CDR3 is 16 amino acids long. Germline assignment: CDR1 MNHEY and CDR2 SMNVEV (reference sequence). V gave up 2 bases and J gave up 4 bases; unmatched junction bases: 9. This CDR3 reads CASSLDKASGIYEQYF. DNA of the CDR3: TGTGCCAGCAGTTTAGATAAGGCTAGCGGGATTTACGAGCAGTACTTC.

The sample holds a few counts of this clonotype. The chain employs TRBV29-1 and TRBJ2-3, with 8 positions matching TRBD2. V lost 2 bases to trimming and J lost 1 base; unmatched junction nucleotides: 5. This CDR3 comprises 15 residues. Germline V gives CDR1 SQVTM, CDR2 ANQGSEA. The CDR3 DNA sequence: TGCAGCGTTGAACTCCGGGGGGGGCGCACAGATACGCAGTATTTT. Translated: CSVELRGGRTDTQYF.

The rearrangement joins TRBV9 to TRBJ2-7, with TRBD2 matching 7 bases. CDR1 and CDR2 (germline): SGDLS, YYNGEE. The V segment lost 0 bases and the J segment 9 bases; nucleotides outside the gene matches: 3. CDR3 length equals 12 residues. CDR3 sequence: CASSVVAGVQYF. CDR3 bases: TGTGCCAGCAGCGTAGTGGCGGGAGTGCAGTACTTC.

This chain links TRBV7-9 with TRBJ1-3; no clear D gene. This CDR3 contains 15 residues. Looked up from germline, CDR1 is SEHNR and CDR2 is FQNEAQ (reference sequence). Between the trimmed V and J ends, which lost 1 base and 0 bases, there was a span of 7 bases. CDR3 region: CASSLGRDSGNTIYF. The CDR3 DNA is TGTGCCAGCAGCTTAGGACGGGACTCTGGAAACACCATATATTTT. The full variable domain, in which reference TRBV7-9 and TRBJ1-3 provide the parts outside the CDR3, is DTGVSQNPRHKITKRGQNVTFRCDPISEHNRLYWYRQTLGQGPEFLTYFQNEAQLEKSRLLSDRFSAERPKGSFSTLEIQRTEQGDSAMYLCASSLGRDSGNTIYFGEGSWLTVV.

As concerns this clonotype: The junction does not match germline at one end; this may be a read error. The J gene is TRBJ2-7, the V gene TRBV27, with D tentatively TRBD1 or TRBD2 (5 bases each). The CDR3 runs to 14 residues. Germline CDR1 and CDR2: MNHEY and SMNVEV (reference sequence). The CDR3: CSSSVLGPSYEQYF. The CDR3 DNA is TGTTCCAGCAGTGTACTGGGACCGAGCTACGAGCAGTACTTC.

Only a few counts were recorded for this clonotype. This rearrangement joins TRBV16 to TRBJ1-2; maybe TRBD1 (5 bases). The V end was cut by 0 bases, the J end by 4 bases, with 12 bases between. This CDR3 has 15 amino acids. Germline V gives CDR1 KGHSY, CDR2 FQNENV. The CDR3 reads CASSQSKLDTYGYTF. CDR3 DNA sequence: TGTGCCAGCAGCCAATCGAAGCTGGACACCTATGGCTACACCTTC. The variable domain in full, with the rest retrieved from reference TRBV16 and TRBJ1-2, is GEEVAQTPKHLVRGEGQKAKLYCAPIKGHSYVFWYQQVLKNEFKFLISFQNENVFDETGMPKERFSAKCLPNSPCSLEIQATKLEDSAVYFCASSQSKLDTYGYTFGSGTRLTVV.

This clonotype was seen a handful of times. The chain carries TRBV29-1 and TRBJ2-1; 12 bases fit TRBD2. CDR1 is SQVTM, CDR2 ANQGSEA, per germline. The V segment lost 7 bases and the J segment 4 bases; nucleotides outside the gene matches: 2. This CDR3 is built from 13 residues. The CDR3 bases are TGCAGCGGGACTAGCGGGACTTACAATGAGCAGTTCTTC. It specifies CSGTSGTYNEQFF.

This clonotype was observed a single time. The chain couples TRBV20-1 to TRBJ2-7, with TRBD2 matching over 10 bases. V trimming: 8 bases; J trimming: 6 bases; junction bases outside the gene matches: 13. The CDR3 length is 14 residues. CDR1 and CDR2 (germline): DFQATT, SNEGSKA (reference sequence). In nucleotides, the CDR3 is TGCAGTTCCCAAACCGGGACTAGCGAGGTCGAGCAGTACTTC. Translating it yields CSSQTGTSEVEQYF.